This T cell receptor (beta chain) appears in the sequencing data of a study of cytomegalovirus exposure and HLA in healthy donors. Trimming took 0 bases from V and 4 from J; bases not matched to a gene: 1. The CDR3 sequence is 13 residues long. Germline CDR1 and CDR2: SGHRS and YFSETQ. The PCR made use of 60 Vbeta and 13 Jbeta primers. Clones were read by immunoSEQ multiplex PCR, and TCRdb kept only the in-frame ones, dropping some. The table lists about 150,000 clones, approximately 81% of them singletons. V gene TRBV5-1 combines with J gene TRBJ2-7; 7 bases match TRBD1. The clonotype originates from a boy younger than 10 in good health and CMV-seronegative. Sample: PBMCs. Written as DNA, the CDR3 is TGCGCCAGCAGCTTGGGGGACAGATACGAGCAGTACTTC. Its translation: CASSLGDRYEQYF.